This T cell receptor (beta chain) originates from a study of T-cell reconstitution after alpha-beta-depleted transplantation in children. On this clonotype itself: Its antigen is currently unknown.

Findings and limits, study-wide: Surviving recipient T cells and intrathymic progenitors accounted for some patients' high TCRbeta diversity at day 60.

It was with unique molecular identifiers that the TCRbeta library was prepared. TCRdb called the PCR reads again in MiXCR, with one record for every CDR3 protein. This table has a few hundred thousand distinct CDR3 sequences, roughly 13% appearing once. This CDR3 comprises 17 residues. V was trimmed by 7 bases and J by 0 bases, leaving 19 bases between them. The chain is built from TRBV12-3 or TRBV12-4 and TRBJ2-1; D is unclear. Sample: PBMCs, mostly from graft donor cells, taken 360 days after TCRalphabeta/CD19-depleted stem cell transplant. This TCR was sampled from a male patient between 10 and 17 years old who had a stem cell transplant for acute myeloid leukemia, so the T cells may come from the graft donor. CDR3 DNA: TGTGCCAGCACCCGGTATTCTGGTATGAGCTCCTACAATGAGCAGTTCTTC. This gives the protein CASTRYSGMSSYNEQFF.